A selection of T cell receptor beta chains follows, all from one sample in a study of T cell responses to AZD1222 COVID-19 vaccine. Here immunoSEQ multiplex PCR was the method, and the copy in TCRdb shows in-frame clones only, minus some. The repertoire holds 200,000 or so clones, over 85% seen once, with less than 1.2% in the top ten. This specimen consisted of peripheral blood, obtained 28 days after the second AZD1222 dose. The receptors stem from an adult who received the AZD1222 COVID-19 vaccine. Each CDR3 is given with its conserved first and last residue. Each record gives: J gene, V gene, CDR3 length, clone size, D gene, CDR3 protein, CDR3 DNA. D genes are given only for firm matches. Clone sizes are given selectively: once, few, many, or a class where the clone is expanded.

j_call: TRBJ2-7
v_call: TRBV27
cdr3_length: 14
clone_size: few
d_call: TRBD1
cdr3_aa: CASSPGQGPYEQYF
cdr3_nt: TGTGCCAGCAGTCCGGGACAGGGCCCTTACGAGCAGTACTTC

j_call: TRBJ1-3
v_call: TRBV15
cdr3_length: 16
clone_size: -
d_call: -
cdr3_aa: CATSTPGVSSGNTIYF
cdr3_nt: TGTGCCACCAGCACCCCTGGGGTGAGCTCTGGAAACACCATATATTTT

j_call: TRBJ1-3
v_call: TRBV6-5
cdr3_length: 16
clone_size: -
d_call: TRBD1
cdr3_aa: CASSYNGQGILDTIYF
cdr3_nt: TGTGCCAGCAGTTACAACGGACAGGGCATCCTAGACACCATATATTTT

j_call: TRBJ1-5
v_call: TRBV6-1
cdr3_length: 18
clone_size: -
d_call: TRBD1
cdr3_aa: CASSGNRGQGNSNQPQHF
cdr3_nt: TGTGCCAGCAGTGGGAACAGGGGGCAGGGGAATAGCAATCAGCCCCAGCATTTT

j_call: TRBJ1-1
v_call: TRBV7-2
cdr3_length: 14
clone_size: -
d_call: -
cdr3_aa: CASSLGQMNTEAFF
cdr3_nt: TGTGCCAGCAGCCTAGGACAGATGAACACTGAAGCTTTCTTT

j_call: TRBJ2-1
v_call: TRBV7-2
cdr3_length: 16
clone_size: -
d_call: -
cdr3_aa: CASSLGGGGTRNEQFF
cdr3_nt: TGTGCCAGCAGCCTAGGAGGAGGGGGGACGAGGAATGAGCAGTTCTTC

j_call: TRBJ1-1
v_call: TRBV19
cdr3_length: 13
clone_size: once
d_call: -
cdr3_aa: CASSIQGNTEAFF
cdr3_nt: TGTGCCAGTAGTATCCAGGGGAACACTGAAGCTTTCTTT

j_call: TRBJ1-2
v_call: TRBV7-9
cdr3_length: 15
clone_size: once
d_call: TRBD1
cdr3_aa: CASSWAEGAGYGYTF
cdr3_nt: TGTGCCAGCAGCTGGGCGGAGGGGGCCGGCTATGGCTACACCTTC

j_call: TRBJ1-2
v_call: TRBV19
cdr3_length: 14
clone_size: -
d_call: -
cdr3_aa: CASNPGTLRRGYTF
cdr3_nt: TGTGCCAGTAACCCCGGGACCTTAAGAAGGGGCTACACCTTC

j_call: TRBJ1-1
v_call: TRBV10-3
cdr3_length: 12
clone_size: -
d_call: -
cdr3_aa: CAIARSGTEAFF
cdr3_nt: TGTGCCATCGCGAGATCAGGAACTGAAGCTTTCTTT

j_call: TRBJ2-7
v_call: TRBV3-1/TRBV3-2
cdr3_length: 16
clone_size: few
d_call: -
cdr3_aa: CASSQVFRPDSYEQYF
cdr3_nt: TGTGCCAGCAGCCAAGTATTCAGGCCAGACTCCTACGAGCAGTACTTC

j_call: TRBJ1-6
v_call: TRBV25-1
cdr3_length: 15
clone_size: -
d_call: -
cdr3_aa: CASSEVSSYNSPLHF
cdr3_nt: TGTGCCAGCAGTGAGGTTAGCTCCTATAATTCACCCCTCCACTTT

j_call: TRBJ1-5
v_call: TRBV6-6
cdr3_length: 14
clone_size: -
d_call: -
cdr3_aa: CASNYPGRDQPQHF
cdr3_nt: TGTGCCAGCAATTATCCGGGACGAGACCAGCCCCAGCATTTT

j_call: TRBJ1-4
v_call: TRBV27
cdr3_length: 14
clone_size: -
d_call: -
cdr3_aa: CASSRGDTNEKLFF
cdr3_nt: TGTGCCAGCAGCCGGGGCGATACTAATGAAAAACTGTTTTTT

j_call: TRBJ2-5
v_call: TRBV3-1/TRBV3-2
cdr3_length: 15
clone_size: few
d_call: -
cdr3_aa: CASSQPPRTVETQYF
cdr3_nt: TGTGCCAGCAGCCAACCACCCCGGACTGTAGAGACCCAGTACTTC

j_call: TRBJ1-5
v_call: TRBV6-5
cdr3_length: 14
clone_size: -
d_call: -
cdr3_aa: CASTTAYSNQPQHF
cdr3_nt: TGTGCCAGCACAACAGCTTATAGCAATCAGCCCCAGCATTTT

j_call: TRBJ1-1
v_call: TRBV5-6
cdr3_length: 13
clone_size: -
d_call: -
cdr3_aa: CASSQSGFTEAFF
cdr3_nt: TGTGCCAGCAGCCAGAGTGGGTTCACTGAAGCTTTCTTT

j_call: TRBJ1-1
v_call: TRBV18
cdr3_length: 14
clone_size: -
d_call: TRBD1
cdr3_aa: CASSPWDRDTEAFF
cdr3_nt: TGTGCCAGCTCACCATGGGACAGGGACACTGAAGCTTTCTTT

j_call: TRBJ1-1
v_call: TRBV5-4
cdr3_length: 14
clone_size: -
d_call: TRBD1
cdr3_aa: CASSVGQGSTEAFF
cdr3_nt: TGTGCCAGCAGCGTCGGACAGGGAAGCACTGAAGCTTTCTTT

j_call: TRBJ1-3
v_call: TRBV5-1
cdr3_length: 14
clone_size: once
d_call: TRBD1
cdr3_aa: CASSLGTGEKSIYF
cdr3_nt: TGCGCCAGCAGCTTGGGGACAGGGGAGAAAAGCATATATTTT

j_call: TRBJ2-7
v_call: TRBV12-3/TRBV12-4
cdr3_length: 11
clone_size: -
d_call: -
cdr3_aa: CASSLMNEQYF
cdr3_nt: TGTGCCAGCAGTTTGATGAACGAGCAGTACTTC

j_call: TRBJ1-2
v_call: TRBV11-1
cdr3_length: 13
clone_size: -
d_call: TRBD1
cdr3_aa: CASSLRQGYGYTF
cdr3_nt: TGTGCCAGCAGCTTAAGACAGGGATATGGCTACACCTTC

j_call: TRBJ1-1
v_call: TRBV12-3/TRBV12-4
cdr3_length: 11
clone_size: -
d_call: -
cdr3_aa: CASRVGAEAFF
cdr3_nt: TGTGCCAGCCGGGTTGGCGCTGAAGCTTTCTTT

j_call: TRBJ2-7
v_call: TRBV5-1
cdr3_length: 14
clone_size: -
d_call: TRBD1
cdr3_aa: CASSSGTGRAVQYF
cdr3_nt: TGCGCCAGCAGCTCCGGGACAGGGAGAGCGGTGCAGTACTTC

j_call: TRBJ2-1
v_call: TRBV4-2
cdr3_length: 16
clone_size: -
d_call: TRBD2
cdr3_aa: CASSQDGGGSYNEQFF
cdr3_nt: TGTGCCAGCAGCCAAGATGGCGGGGGGTCCTACAATGAGCAGTTCTTC